The rows below give T cell receptor beta chains drawn from one sample of a study of blood T cell repertoires in COVID-19. Sequenced by immunoSEQ multiplex PCR; TCRdb stores in-frame clones only, minus some. Seen here are about 120,000 clones, approximately 80% observed once, and the top ten hold over 6.5%. Sequencing input: peripheral blood. These receptors all come from a human donor in a cohort sampled during active COVID-19. The conserved cysteine and the conserved F or W are not part of the CDR3 here.

J gene,V gene,CDR3 protein
TRBJ2-7,TRBV25-1,ASSTDRGARY
TRBJ1-1,TRBV11-1,ASSLGTALNTEAF
TRBJ2-7,TRBV19,ASSIYPGTAYEQY
TRBJ2-5,TRBV9,ASSTGVGETQY
TRBJ1-2,TRBV7-2,ASSQRYGYT
TRBJ2-7,TRBV30,AWSVGQPYEQY
TRBJ1-2,TRBV28,ASRVQGFDGYT
TRBJ2-7,TRBV12-3/TRBV12-4,ASTLGGGFIY
TRBJ2-7,TRBV9,ASSVGDRGHEQY
TRBJ2-1,TRBV27,ASRQTAGGSYNEQF
TRBJ2-1,TRBV5-1,ASSLGTSGAYNEQF
TRBJ1-1,TRBV11-2,ASREGAGNTEAF
TRBJ2-3,TRBV3-1/TRBV3-2,ASSQGSDYTDTQY
TRBJ2-5,TRBV3-1/TRBV3-2,ASSLADLYQETQY
TRBJ1-2,TRBV5-4,ASSLPGANYGYT
TRBJ1-5,TRBV6-2/TRBV6-3,ASSSPGDNQPQH